The 18 T cell receptor beta chains listed next were all sequenced from one sample in a study of CD8+CD57+ T cells in acquired aplastic anemia. CDR3 and TCR beta VDJ profiling relied on a genomic DNA template. TCRdb re-called the reads with MiXCR, one entry per CDR3 protein. Of approximately 98,000 distinct CDR3 sequences listed, less than 75% are singletons. Patients included in sequencing had previously demonstrated CD8+CD57+ cell expansion by flow cytometry. The sample was sorted CD4+, CD8+, or CD8+CD57+ T cells (not recorded which) from PBMCs. The receptors were gathered from a human donor with aplastic anemia.

The chain combines TRBV24-1 with TRBJ2-3; 8 nucleotides line up with TRBD2. The ends lost 8 bases at V and 4 bases at J; junction bases unmatched: 7. The CDR3 is 14 residues long. Germline V CDR1 and CDR2: KGHDR, SFDVKD. The CDR3 region has the DNA TGTGCCACCACCCCGGGAGGGGATGCAGATACGCAGTATTTT. The encoded protein is CATTPGGDADTQYF.

The chain is built from TRBV25-1 and TRBJ1-2; the D gene is possibly TRBD1 (6 bases). V lost 5 bases to trimming and J lost 0 bases, with 10 bases between them. CDR1 is MGHDK, CDR2 SYGVNS, per germline. The length of the CDR3 is 14 residues. For the CDR3, the DNA is TGTGCCAGCAGTCAAAACAGGGCTAACTATGGCTACACCTTC. Residues: CASSQNRANYGYTF.

V usage is TRBV15 and J usage is TRBJ2-5, with D tentatively TRBD2 (6 bases). Trimming removed 3 bases from V and 1 base from J, with 9 bases in between. The CDR3 extends over 14 amino acids. The germline CDR1 and CDR2 sequences are LNHNV and YYDKDF (reference sequence). CDR3 nucleotides: TGTGCCACCAGCAGTCCCGGGGGCCAAGAGACCCAGTACTTC. Amino acid sequence: CATSSPGGQETQYF.

The chain couples TRBV10-2 to TRBJ2-2, with D tentatively TRBD1 (5 bases). Trimming removed 2 bases from V and 6 bases from J, with 10 bases in between. CDR1 is WSHSY and CDR2 is SAAADI in the germline V gene. The CDR3 is 14 amino acids. The CDR3 DNA reads as TGCGCCAGCAGTGAGGACTTAGGGGCCGGGGAGCTGTTTTTT. Translating gives CASSEDLGAGELFF.

The gene calls are TRBV20-1 and TRBJ2-3; the D call may be TRBD1 or TRBD2 (5 bases each). There are 13 residues in the CDR3. CDR1 and CDR2 from the germline V gene are DFQATT and SNEGSKA (reference sequence). The V end lost 4 bases, the J end lost 4 bases, and 12 bases lay between the germline ends. CDR3 in DNA: TGCAGTGCTAAGTTACCGGGGCCAGATACGCAGTATTTT. Protein sequence: CSAKLPGPDTQYF.

This clonotype showed up just a few times. The chain combines TRBV20-1 with TRBJ1-1; D may be TRBD1 (5 bases). Trimming took 5 bases from V and 0 from J, leaving 13 bases between them. The germline gives CDR1 DFQATT, CDR2 SNEGSKA (reference sequence). The CDR3 sequence is 14 residues long. The CDR3 region is CSARKGPLNTEAFF. CDR3 nucleotides: TGCAGTGCTCGGAAGGGACCGTTGAACACTGAAGCTTTCTTT.

This chain joins TRBV5-1 and TRBJ2-3; maybe TRBD1 (5 bases). The CDR3 is made up of 15 amino acids. The germline CDR1 and CDR2 sequences are SGHRS and YFSETQ. Trimming shortened V by 3 bases and J by 4 bases, and 15 bases separated the two germline ends. CDR3 protein: CASSSHHSQADTQYF. CDR3 bases: TGCGCCAGCAGCTCCCACCACTCACAGGCAGATACGCAGTATTTT.

The chain couples TRBV27 to TRBJ2-3; TRBD2 matches at 9 bases. The V segment lost 7 bases and the J segment 4 bases; nucleotides outside the gene matches: 3. Germline V gene data show CDR1 as MNHEY and CDR2 as SMNVEV (reference sequence). The CDR3 extends over 13 amino acids. CDR3 sequence reads: CASNEREADTQYF. DNA for the CDR3: TGTGCCAGCAACGAGCGGGAGGCAGATACGCAGTATTTT.

CDR3 residues: CASSRAGQPQHF. DNA for the CDR3: TGTGCCAGCAGCAGAGCGGGTCAGCCCCAGCATTTT. V is TRBV7-9 and J is TRBJ1-5, with unresolved D. Per the germline V gene, CDR1 is SEHNR and CDR2 is FQNEAQ (reference sequence). The CDR3 consists of 12 residues. V was shortened by 5 bases and J by 6 bases, with 8 bases between the two germline ends.

CDR3 DNA: TGTGCCAGCAGCTTCCTAAGCGGAAACACCATATATTTT. This encodes CASSFLSGNTIYF. V gene TRBV7-9 combines with J gene TRBJ1-3, with D unclear. The V end lost 3 bases, the J end lost 4 bases, and 7 bases lay between the germline ends. This CDR3 comprises 13 residues. Germline assignment: CDR1 SEHNR and CDR2 FQNEAQ (reference sequence).

This chain links TRBV25-1 with TRBJ2-1; a possible D gene is TRBD2 (6 bases). CDR1 and CDR2 from the germline V gene are MGHDK and SYGVNS. The CDR3 loop spans 15 amino acids. With 5 bases removed from V and 7 bases from J, the gap between germline ends came to 18 bases. The CDR3 spells CASSSGTPQGNEQFF. DNA for the CDR3: TGTGCCAGCAGTAGTGGGACTCCTCAAGGGAATGAGCAGTTCTTC.

The J gene is TRBJ1-5, the V gene TRBV5-6; tentative D call: TRBD1 (5 bases). Deletions cut 2 bases from V and 1 base from J, with 10 bases between. The CDR3 has 15 residues. CDR1 is SGHDT and CDR2 is YYEEEE in the germline V gene. CDR3 residues: CASSLARDSNQPQHF. CDR3 in DNA: TGTGCCAGCAGCTTAGCCAGGGACAGCAATCAGCCCCAGCATTTT.

This rearrangement joins TRBV2 to TRBJ1-5; TRBD1 aligns across 9 bases. J lost 9 bases, V lost 3 bases, and 3 bases had no gene match. The CDR3 has 13 amino acids. Looked up from germline, CDR1 is SNHLY and CDR2 is FYNNEI. The CDR3 bases are TGTGCCAGCAGTGATGGGACAGGGAGGCCCCAGCATTTT. It codes for CASSDGTGRPQHF.

The CDR3 DNA reads as TGTGCCATCAGTACAGGGGACGACTACGAGCAGTACTTC. Translated, it gives CAISTGDDYEQYF. The chain couples TRBV10-3 to TRBJ2-7, with 7 nucleotides matching TRBD1. Germline loops: CDR1 ENHRY, CDR2 SYGVKD. V shed 5 bases and J 3 bases; nucleotides not matched to a gene: 4. The CDR3 covers 13 residues.

V usage is TRBV24-1 and J usage is TRBJ2-3, with 8 bases identical to TRBD2. V lost 4 bases and J lost 5; bases outside the gene matches: 4. CDR3 length: 14 residues. In germline, CDR1 is KGHDR, CDR2 SFDVKD. CDR3 region: CATSEIAGIDTQYF. In DNA form, the CDR3 reads TGTGCCACCAGTGAAATAGCGGGAATAGATACGCAGTATTTT.

The table lists this clonotype with many counts. The chain joins TRBV6-5 to TRBJ1-1, with 10 bases that match TRBD1. Germline-derived CDR1 and CDR2 are MNHEY and SVGAGI. Trimming at V came to 5 bases and at J to 4 bases, leaving 4 bases not matched to a gene. The CDR3 runs 14 residues. The DNA of the CDR3 is TGTGCCAGCAGTAGGACAGGGGGTAGCACTGAAGCTTTCTTT. Amino acid sequence: CASSRTGGSTEAFF.

V gene TRBV7-9 combines with J gene TRBJ1-1, with a tentative D call TRBD1 (5 bases). The V and J ends lost 1 base and 2 bases respectively, with 8 bases between them. Germline lookup yields CDR1 SEHNR and CDR2 FQNEAQ (reference sequence). The CDR3 loop spans 14 amino acids. Here the CDR3 reads CASSLVDRNTEAFF. As DNA, the CDR3 is TGTGCCAGCAGCTTAGTTGACAGAAACACTGAAGCTTTCTTT.

This clonotype was recorded many times. This sequence joins TRBV5-1 and TRBJ2-1; 8 bases fit TRBD2. This CDR3 contains 17 residues. Germline V gene lookup returns CDR1 SGHRS and CDR2 YFSETQ. V lost 1 base, J lost 3 bases, and 9 bases stayed unmatched. The CDR3 loop reads CASSLRGGTGHYNEQFF. The CDR3 DNA follows: TGCGCCAGCAGCTTGCGGGGGGGAACAGGACACTACAATGAGCAGTTCTTC.